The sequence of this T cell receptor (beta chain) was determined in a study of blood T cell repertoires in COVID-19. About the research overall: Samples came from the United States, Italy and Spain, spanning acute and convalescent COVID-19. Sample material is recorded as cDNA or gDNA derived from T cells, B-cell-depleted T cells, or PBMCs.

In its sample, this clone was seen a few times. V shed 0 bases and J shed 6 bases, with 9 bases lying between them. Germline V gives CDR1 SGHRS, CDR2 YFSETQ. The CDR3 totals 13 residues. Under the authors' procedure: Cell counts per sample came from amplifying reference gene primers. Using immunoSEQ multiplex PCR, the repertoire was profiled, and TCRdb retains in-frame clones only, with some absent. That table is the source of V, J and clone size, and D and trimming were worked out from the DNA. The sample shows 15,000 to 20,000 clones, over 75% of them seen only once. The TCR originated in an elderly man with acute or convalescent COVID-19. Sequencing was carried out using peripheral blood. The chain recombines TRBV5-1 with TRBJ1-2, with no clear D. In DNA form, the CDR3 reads TGCGCCAGCAGCTTGGCCGCCGGGGATGGCTACACCTTC. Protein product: CASSLAAGDGYTF.